This TCR beta chain comes out of a study of blood T cell repertoires in COVID-19. Study context: In each case, the material was cDNA or gDNA derived from T cells, B-cell-depleted T cells, or PBMCs.

The CDR3 sequence is 18 residues long. V was clipped by 6 bases and J by 4 bases; unmatched bases: 16. Germline assignment: CDR1 MDHEN and CDR2 SYDVKM. Some clones are missing from TCRdb's copy, which holds only in-frame ones; the method was immunoSEQ multiplex PCR. The sample gives approximately 170,000 clones, about 80% of which show up once; roughly a fifth is in the top ten. What was sequenced was peripheral blood. V gene TRBV28 combines with J gene TRBJ2-7, with 12 bases that match TRBD2. This receptor was obtained from an elderly woman with acute or convalescent COVID-19. Here the CDR3 DNA reads TGTGCCAGCAGCGTTGCCCTAGCGGGAGGGCCCCCGGTGTACGAGCAGTACTTC. Its protein is CASSVALAGGPPVYEQYF.